This TCR beta chain appears in the sequencing data of a study of OX40 agonist ivuxolimab in advanced cancers. The overall study: The patients received agonistic anti-OX40 (CD134) antibody ivuxolimab.

General study findings and limits: It was also the case that some nonresponders had low normalized T-cell clonal expansion.

TCRdb's table, derived via immunoSEQ multiplex PCR, lists solely in-frame clones and lacks some. There are around 48,000 clones in the sample; approximately 71% occur only once, and about 2.4% lies in the top ten. From germline, CDR1 is SNHLY and CDR2 FYNNEI. There are 15 residues in the CDR3. A few counts support this clone. Its antigen remains unidentified. One junction end does not reproduce the germline sequence, and a read error may be involved. This chain links TRBV2 with TRBJ2-7; TRBD2 aligns across 11 bases. Specimen: CD4+ or CD8+ T cells sorted from blood, collected in a trial of the OX40 agonist ivuxolimab. The TCR sequence derives from an adult with an advanced solid tumor such as melanoma, head and neck, liver or kidney cancer. CDR3 sequence reads: CASSEALLELAGGHF. CDR3 bases: TGTGCCAGCAGTGAAGCGCTTCTAGAGCTAGCGGGAGGACACTTC.